This TCR beta chain was sequenced in a study of T cells after yellow fever vaccination. MiXCR was run by TCRdb on the 5' RACE reads, yielding one entry per CDR3 protein. The sample comprises about 630,000 distinct CDR3 sequences, about 12% of which are singletons, and more than 13% rests with the top ten. The germline CDR1 and CDR2 sequences are SEHNR and FQNEAQ (reference sequence). V was trimmed by 4 bases and J by 1 base, leaving 18 bases between them. CDR3 length equals 17 residues. This clonotype was seen a few times. The chain couples TRBV7-9 to TRBJ2-3; maybe TRBD2 (6 bases). The starting material was PBMCs, obtained on the day of the yellow fever booster vaccination. The receptor was isolated from a man aged 25 to 40 who received the YFV17D yellow fever vaccine. CDR3 nucleotide sequence: TGTGCCAGCAGCTCCAGGGCTGTAGCGGCACGCACAGATACGCAGTATTTT. It translates to CASSSRAVAARTDTQYF. Drawing the rest from reference TRBV7-9 and TRBJ2-3, the complete variable domain is DTGVSQNPRHKITKRGQNVTFRCDPISEHNRLYWYRQTLGQGPEFLTYFQNEAQLEKSRLLSDRFSAERPKGSFSTLEIQRTEQGDSAMYLCASSSRAVAARTDTQYFGPGTRLTVL.